This T cell receptor (beta chain) was identified in a study of blood T cell repertoires in COVID-19 (dated by TCRdb to 2018 to 2020). Looking at the study overall: Samples from collaborators originated in the United States, Italy and Spain and spanned both the acute and convalescent phases of COVID-19. The material from the prospective study consisted of cDNA or gDNA derived from T cells, B-cell-depleted T cells, or PBMCs. Where HLA class I and class II types were available, the types were taken from metadata supplied by the sample provider, not from assay-based typing. Samples came from the ongoing ImmuneRACE study (first 160 participants) plus 1,254 subjects from 6 global collaborators. The repertoires were released in a freely available public database intended as a resource for research on the immune response to SARS-CoV-2. The dataset comprised deeply sampled blood TCRbeta repertoires from subjects exposed to, actively infected with, or recovered from COVID-19. Nearly every sample came with metadata listing a de-identified subject ID, COVID-19 status, age in years and sex. Overall study results and their limits: The quantity of clinical and demographic metadata differed by source and by participant and was supplied without curation.

Participants in the prospective study were aged roughly 18 to 100 years, lived in over 20 United States geographic areas, and enrolled through a virtual design. In the prospective study, cohorts were assigned on the basis of participant-reported clinical history obtained from a screening survey and a study questionnaire. Recovered participants in ImmuneRACE Cohort 3 were defined by two consecutive negative NP/OP PCR tests, clearance by a healthcare professional, or resolution of symptoms. Mobile phlebotomists in the prospective study collected whole blood, serum and a nasopharyngeal or oropharyngeal swab from every participant. Participants in the prospective study had the option to provide additional blood draws and questionnaires over an approximately 2-month period. Before DNA extraction, blood samples from the prospective study were shipped at room temperature or frozen. The immunoSEQ Assay, a bias-controlled multiplex PCR, was used to amplify TCRbeta CDR3 regions from genomic DNA. In the authors' own workflow: Nucleated cell counts per sample were estimated from amplification of reference gene primers within the assay. To quantify the absolute abundance of each unique TCRbeta CDR3 rearrangement, sequence reads were collapsed and filtered. For each sample, productive Simpson clonality was calculated as the square root of Simpson's diversity index across productive rearrangements. The table was pulled from immuneACCESS by TCRdb, which kept in-frame rearrangements only. Such tables lose some clones; where checked, under half of the loss comes from unresolved V genes, and the rest has no known cause. V and J calls and clone size are as listed in that table; D and trimming were resolved from the DNA. This sample lists 250,000 to 350,000 clones; 70% to 90% were detected once. The ten largest clones take up 5.5% to 7% of the sample.

This clone appeared a single time. No cognate antigen has been identified for it. The input lacks base qualities; no much larger clone sits a single base away. The CDR1 and CDR2 encoded by the germline V gene are MNHEY and SVGAGI. V is shortened by 6 bases, J by 2 bases, and the region joining them spans 14 bases. The CDR3 contains 15 residues, cysteine and phenylalanine counted. This entry keeps only the CDR3 DNA: 45 bases, framed from base 1. The clonotype comes from a woman in her 30s who had recovered from COVID-19. The chain uses TRBV6-5 and TRBJ1-5; no D gene is confidently identified. Sequenced input: PBMCs or T cells enriched from blood (not recorded which). The CDR3 protein: CASSQGGLGNQPQHF. Here is the DNA: TGTGCCAGCAGCCAAGGAGGGTTGGGCAATCAGCCCCAGCATTTT.